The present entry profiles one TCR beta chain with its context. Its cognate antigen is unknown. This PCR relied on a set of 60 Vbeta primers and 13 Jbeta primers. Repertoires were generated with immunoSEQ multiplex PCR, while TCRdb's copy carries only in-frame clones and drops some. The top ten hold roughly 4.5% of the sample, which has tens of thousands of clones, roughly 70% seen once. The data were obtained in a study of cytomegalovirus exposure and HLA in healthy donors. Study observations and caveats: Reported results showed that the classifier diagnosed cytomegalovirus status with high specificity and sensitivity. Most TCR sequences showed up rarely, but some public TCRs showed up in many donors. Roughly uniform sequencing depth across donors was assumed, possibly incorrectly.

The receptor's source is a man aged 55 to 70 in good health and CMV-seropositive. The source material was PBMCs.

The CDR3 sequence: CASSSGQVNEQFF. DNA of the CDR3: TGTGCCAGCAGTTCGGGACAGGTCAATGAGCAGTTCTTC. The chain combines TRBV27 with TRBJ2-1, with TRBD1 identical over 8 bases. V gave up 4 bases and J gave up 6 bases; unmatched junction bases: 2. In germline, CDR1 is MNHEY, CDR2 SMNVEV (reference sequence). This CDR3 contains 13 residues.